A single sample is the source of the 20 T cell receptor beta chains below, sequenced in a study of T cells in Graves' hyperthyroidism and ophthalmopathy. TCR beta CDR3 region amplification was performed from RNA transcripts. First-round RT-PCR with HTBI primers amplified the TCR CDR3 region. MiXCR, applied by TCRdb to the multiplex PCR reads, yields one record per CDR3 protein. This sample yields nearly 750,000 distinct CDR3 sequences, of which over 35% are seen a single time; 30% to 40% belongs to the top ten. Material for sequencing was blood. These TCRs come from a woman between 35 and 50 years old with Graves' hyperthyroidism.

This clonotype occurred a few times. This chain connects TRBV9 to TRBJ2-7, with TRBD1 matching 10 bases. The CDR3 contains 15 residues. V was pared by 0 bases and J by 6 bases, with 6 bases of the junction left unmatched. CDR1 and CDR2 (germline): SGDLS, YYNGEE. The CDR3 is CASSVVGTGDPEQYF. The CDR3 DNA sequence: TGTGCCAGCAGCGTAGTAGGGACAGGGGATCCCGAGCAGTACTTC.

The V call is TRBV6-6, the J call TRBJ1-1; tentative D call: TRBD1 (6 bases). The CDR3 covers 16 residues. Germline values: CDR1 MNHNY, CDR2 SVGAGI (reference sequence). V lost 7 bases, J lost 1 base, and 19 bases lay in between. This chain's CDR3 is CASTEGGWRGNTEAFF. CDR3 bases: TGTGCCAGCACCGAAGGGGGGTGGCGCGGGAACACTGAAGCTTTCTTT.

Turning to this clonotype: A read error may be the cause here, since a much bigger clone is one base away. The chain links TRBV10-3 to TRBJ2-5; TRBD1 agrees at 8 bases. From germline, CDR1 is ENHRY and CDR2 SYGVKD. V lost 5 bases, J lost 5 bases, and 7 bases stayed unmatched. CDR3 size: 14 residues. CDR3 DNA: TGTGCCATCAGTTCGACAGGGGTGTTGGAGACCCAGTACTTC. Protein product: CAISSTGVLETQYF.

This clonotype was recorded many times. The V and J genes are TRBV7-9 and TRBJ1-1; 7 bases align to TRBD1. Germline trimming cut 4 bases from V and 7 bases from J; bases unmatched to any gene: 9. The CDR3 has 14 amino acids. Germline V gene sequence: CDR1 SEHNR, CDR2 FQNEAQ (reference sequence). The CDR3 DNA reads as TGTGCCAGCAGCTCTGCGGGGCAGGGGGGTGAAGCTTTCTTT. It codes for CASSSAGQGGEAFF.

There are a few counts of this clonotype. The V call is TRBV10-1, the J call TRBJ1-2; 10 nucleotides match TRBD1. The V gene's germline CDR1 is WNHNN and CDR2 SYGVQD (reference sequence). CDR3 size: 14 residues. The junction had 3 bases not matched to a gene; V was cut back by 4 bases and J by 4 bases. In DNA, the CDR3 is TGCGCCAGCAGTGGGGGACAGGGGACCTATGGCTACACCTTC. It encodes CASSGGQGTYGYTF.

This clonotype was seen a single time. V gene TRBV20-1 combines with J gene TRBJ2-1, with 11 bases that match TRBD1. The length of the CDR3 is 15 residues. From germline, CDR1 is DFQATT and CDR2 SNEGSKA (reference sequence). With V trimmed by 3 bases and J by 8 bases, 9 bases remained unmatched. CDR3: CSARLWGQGGYEQFF. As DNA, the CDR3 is TGCAGTGCTAGGCTATGGGGACAGGGGGGTTATGAGCAGTTCTTC.

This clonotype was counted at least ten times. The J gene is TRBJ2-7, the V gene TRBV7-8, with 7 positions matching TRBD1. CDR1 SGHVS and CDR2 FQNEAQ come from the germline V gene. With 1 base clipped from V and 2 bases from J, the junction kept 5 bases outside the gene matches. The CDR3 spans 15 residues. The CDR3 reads CASSLGQGTAYEQYF. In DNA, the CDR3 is TGTGCCAGCAGCTTAGGACAGGGTACTGCCTACGAGCAGTACTTC.

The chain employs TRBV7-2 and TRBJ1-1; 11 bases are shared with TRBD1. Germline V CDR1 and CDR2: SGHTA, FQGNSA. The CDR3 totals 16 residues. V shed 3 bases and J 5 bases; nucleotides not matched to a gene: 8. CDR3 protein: CASSFTGDRGRTEAFF. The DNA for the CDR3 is TGTGCCAGCAGCTTTACAGGGGACAGGGGGAGAACTGAAGCTTTCTTT. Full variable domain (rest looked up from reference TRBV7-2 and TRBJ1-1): GAGVSQSPSNKVTEKGKDVELRCDPISGHTALYWYRQSLGQGLEFLIYFQGNSAPDKSGLPSDRFSAERTGGSVSTLTIQRTQQEDSAVYLCASSFTGDRGRTEAFFGQGTRLTVV.

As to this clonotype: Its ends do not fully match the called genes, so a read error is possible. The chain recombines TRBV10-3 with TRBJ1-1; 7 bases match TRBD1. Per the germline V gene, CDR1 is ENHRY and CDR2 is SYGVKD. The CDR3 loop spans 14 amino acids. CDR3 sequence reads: CAISGEQGLPEASF. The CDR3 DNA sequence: TGTGCCATCTCGGGGGAACAGGGGCTCCCTGAAGCTTCCTTT.

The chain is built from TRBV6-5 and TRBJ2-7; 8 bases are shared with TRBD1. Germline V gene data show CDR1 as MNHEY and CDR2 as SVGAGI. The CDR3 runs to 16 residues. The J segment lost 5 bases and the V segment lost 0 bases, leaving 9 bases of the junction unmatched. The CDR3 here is CASSYSRTGRGHEQYF. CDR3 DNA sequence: TGTGCCAGCAGTTACTCCCGGACAGGGAGAGGCCACGAGCAGTACTTC.

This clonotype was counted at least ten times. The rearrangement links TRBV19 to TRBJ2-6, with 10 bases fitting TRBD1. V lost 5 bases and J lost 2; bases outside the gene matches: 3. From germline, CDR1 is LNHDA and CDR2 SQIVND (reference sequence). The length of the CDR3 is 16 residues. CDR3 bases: TGTGCCAGTAGTCAGACAGGGGGCACTGGGGCCAACGTCCTGACTTTC. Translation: CASSQTGGTGANVLTF.

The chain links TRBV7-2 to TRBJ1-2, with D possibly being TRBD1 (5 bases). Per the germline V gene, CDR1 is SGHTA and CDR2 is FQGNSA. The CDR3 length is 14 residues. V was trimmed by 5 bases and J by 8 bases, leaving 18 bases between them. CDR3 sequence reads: CASSPLQGSGGYTF. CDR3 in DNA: TGTGCCAGCAGCCCGCTCCAGGGATCCGGAGGCTACACCTTC.

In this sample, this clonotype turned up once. Here the CDR3 DNA reads TGCGCCAGCAGCCAAGACAGGACCGGGACTCTTACGAACACTGAAGCTTTCTTT. Protein sequence: CASSQDRTGTLTNTEAFF. This chain links TRBV4-3 with TRBJ1-1, with D perhaps TRBD1 (5 bases). Germline lookup yields CDR1 LGHNA and CDR2 YSLEER. The CDR3 loop spans 18 amino acids. The V end lost 0 bases, the J end lost 1 base, and 18 bases lay between the germline ends.

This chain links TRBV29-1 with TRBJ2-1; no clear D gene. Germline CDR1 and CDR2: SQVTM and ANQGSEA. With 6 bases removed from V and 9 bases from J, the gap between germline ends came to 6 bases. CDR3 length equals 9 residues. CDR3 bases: TGCAGCGTCGTGGGTGAGCAGTTCTTC. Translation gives CSVVGEQFF.

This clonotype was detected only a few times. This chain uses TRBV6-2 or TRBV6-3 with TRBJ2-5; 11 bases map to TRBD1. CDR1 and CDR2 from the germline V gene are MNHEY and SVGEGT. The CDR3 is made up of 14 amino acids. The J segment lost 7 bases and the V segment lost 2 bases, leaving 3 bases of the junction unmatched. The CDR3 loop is CASSYTGTGGTQYF. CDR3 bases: TGTGCCAGCAGTTACACTGGGACAGGGGGGACCCAGTACTTC.

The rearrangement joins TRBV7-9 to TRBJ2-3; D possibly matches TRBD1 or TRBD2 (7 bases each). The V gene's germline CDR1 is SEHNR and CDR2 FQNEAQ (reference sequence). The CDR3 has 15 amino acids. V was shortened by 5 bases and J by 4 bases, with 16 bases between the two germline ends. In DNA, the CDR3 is TGTGCCAGCAGCGATCAGGGGGGGAACGCAGATACGCAGTATTTT. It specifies CASSDQGGNADTQYF.

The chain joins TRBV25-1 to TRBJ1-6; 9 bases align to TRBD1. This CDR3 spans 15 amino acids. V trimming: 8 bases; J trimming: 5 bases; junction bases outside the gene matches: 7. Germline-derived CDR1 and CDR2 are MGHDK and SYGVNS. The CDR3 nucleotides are TGTGCCAGCCCCCAGGGACAGGGAAATAATTCACCCCTCCACTTT. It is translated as CASPQGQGNNSPLHF.

DNA for the CDR3: TGCGCCAGCAGCTTGGGGCCTGGACCCTACAATGAGCAGTACTTC. Translation gives CASSLGPGPYNEQYF. The chain is built from TRBV5-1 and TRBJ2-7; no definite D call. Trimming removed 0 bases at V and 7 bases at J, with 17 bases between. CDR3 length: 15 residues. CDR1 is SGHRS, CDR2 YFSETQ, per germline.

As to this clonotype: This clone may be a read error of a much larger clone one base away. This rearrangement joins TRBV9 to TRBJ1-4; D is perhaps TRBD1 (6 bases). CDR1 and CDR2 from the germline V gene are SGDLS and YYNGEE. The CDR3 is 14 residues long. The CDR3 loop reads CVSSSLQGGPKLFF. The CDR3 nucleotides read TGTGTCAGCAGCTCCCTACAGGGAGGGCCAAAACTGTTTTTT.

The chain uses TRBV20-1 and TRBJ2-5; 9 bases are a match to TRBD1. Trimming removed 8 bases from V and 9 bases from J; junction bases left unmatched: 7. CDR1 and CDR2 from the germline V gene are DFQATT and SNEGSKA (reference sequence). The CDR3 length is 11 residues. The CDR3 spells CSLPGQGSQYF. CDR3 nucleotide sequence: TGCAGTCTCCCCGGACAGGGGTCCCAGTACTTC.